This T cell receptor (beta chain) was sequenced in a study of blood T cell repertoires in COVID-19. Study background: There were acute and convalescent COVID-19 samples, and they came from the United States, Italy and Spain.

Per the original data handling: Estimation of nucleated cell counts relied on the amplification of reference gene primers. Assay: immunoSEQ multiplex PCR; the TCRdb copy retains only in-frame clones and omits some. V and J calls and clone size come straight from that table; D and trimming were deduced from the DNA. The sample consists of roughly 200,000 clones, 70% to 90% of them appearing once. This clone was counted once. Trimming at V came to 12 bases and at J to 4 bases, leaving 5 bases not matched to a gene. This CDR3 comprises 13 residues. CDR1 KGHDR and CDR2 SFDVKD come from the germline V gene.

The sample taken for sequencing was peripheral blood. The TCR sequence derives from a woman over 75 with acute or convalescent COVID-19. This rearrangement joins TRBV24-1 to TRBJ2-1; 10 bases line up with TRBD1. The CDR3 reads CASGTGEYNEQFF. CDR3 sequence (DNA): TGTGCCTCTGGGACAGGGGAATACAATGAGCAGTTCTTC.